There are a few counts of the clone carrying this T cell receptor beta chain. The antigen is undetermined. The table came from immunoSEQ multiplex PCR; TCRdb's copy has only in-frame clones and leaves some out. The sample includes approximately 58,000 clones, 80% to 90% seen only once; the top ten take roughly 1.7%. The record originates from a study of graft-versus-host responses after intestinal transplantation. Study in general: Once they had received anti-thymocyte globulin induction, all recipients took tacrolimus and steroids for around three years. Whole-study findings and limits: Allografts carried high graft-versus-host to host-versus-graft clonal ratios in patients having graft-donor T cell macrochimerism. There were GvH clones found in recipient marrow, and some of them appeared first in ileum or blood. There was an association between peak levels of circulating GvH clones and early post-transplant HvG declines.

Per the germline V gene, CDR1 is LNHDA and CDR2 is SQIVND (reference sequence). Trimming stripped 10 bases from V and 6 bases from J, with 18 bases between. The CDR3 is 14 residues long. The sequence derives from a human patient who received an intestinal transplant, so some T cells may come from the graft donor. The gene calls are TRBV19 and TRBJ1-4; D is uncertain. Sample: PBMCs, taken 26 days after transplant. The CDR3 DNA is TGTGCCACCGCCTGGTCTCGAGGGCATGAAAAACTGTTTTTT. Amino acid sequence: CATAWSRGHEKLFF.